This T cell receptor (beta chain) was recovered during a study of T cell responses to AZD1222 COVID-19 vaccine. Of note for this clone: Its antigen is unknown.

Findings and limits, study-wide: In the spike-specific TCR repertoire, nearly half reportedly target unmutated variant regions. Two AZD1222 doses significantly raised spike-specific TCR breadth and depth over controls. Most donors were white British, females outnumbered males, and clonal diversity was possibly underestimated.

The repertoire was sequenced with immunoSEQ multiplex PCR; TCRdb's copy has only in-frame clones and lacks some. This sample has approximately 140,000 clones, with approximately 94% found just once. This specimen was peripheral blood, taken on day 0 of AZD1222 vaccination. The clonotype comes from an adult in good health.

CDR3 sequence reads: CACPDYLNTGELFF. The CDR3 bases are TGTGCCTGTCCGGACTACTTGAACACCGGGGAGCTGTTTTTT. The chain combines TRBV30 with TRBJ2-2, with D possibly TRBD2 on 6 matching bases. Trimming removed 6 bases at V and 1 base at J, with 12 bases between. This CDR3 comprises 14 residues. Germline lookup yields CDR1 GTSNPN and CDR2 SVGIG (reference sequence).